The entry that follows covers one TCR beta chain sequence. This sample is drawn from a study of blood T cell repertoires in COVID-19. Cohort assignment relied on participant-reported clinical history. Recovery meant two consecutive negative NP/OP PCR tests, professional clearance, or resolved symptoms. Here immunoSEQ multiplex PCR was the method, and the copy in TCRdb shows in-frame clones only, minus some. The sample carries 150,000 to 200,000 clones, 70% to 90% recorded once. The germline gives CDR1 SGHDT, CDR2 YYEEEE. The CDR3 is made up of 15 amino acids. V lost 4 bases and J lost 1; bases outside the gene matches: 3.

The specimen sequenced was PBMCs or T cells enriched from blood (not recorded which). The chain is built from TRBV5-6 and TRBJ1-5, with 9 bases that match TRBD1. The source of this sequence is a man in his forties who had recovered from COVID-19. CDR3 sequence (DNA): TGTGCCAGCAGCCGCGGGACAGGGAGCAATCAGCCCCAGCATTTT. Translated, it gives CASSRGTGSNQPQHF.